This entry lists 20 T cell receptor beta chains sequenced from one sample in a study of glioma-infiltrating T cells after dendritic cell vaccination. Data came from immunoSEQ multiplex PCR; TCRdb stores just in-frame clones and leaves some out. The repertoire holds 75,000 to 100,000 clones, with around three quarters as singletons. This specimen was blood, taken before dendritic cell vaccination. Receptors were obtained from a human donor with glioblastoma.

This clone was seen more than once but under ten times. Here the CDR3 DNA reads TGTGCCAGCAGTGCCAACAGGGGTTTTTTGGATAGCAATCAGCCCCAGCATTTT. It is translated as CASSANRGFLDSNQPQHF. The rearrangement joins TRBV2 to TRBJ1-5; 7 bases map to TRBD1. Germline V gene sequence: CDR1 SNHLY, CDR2 FYNNEI. The CDR3 has 18 amino acids. V was pared by 4 bases and J by 0 bases, with 12 bases of the junction left unmatched.

CDR3 in amino acids: CASSLGLAGTGELFF. CDR3 DNA: TGCGCCAGCAGCTTGGGACTAGCGGGAACCGGGGAGCTGTTTTTT. The chain combines TRBV5-1 with TRBJ2-2, with 11 bases aligning to TRBD2. The CDR3 has 15 residues. V dropped 0 bases and J dropped 5; count of bases not matched to a gene: 0. Germline CDR1 reads SGHRS; CDR2 reads YFSETQ. Full variable domain (remainder filled in from reference TRBV5-1 and TRBJ2-2): KAGVTQTPRYLIKTRGQQVTLSCSPISGHRSVSWYQQTPGQGLQFLFEYFSETQRNKGNFPGRFSGRQFSNSRSEMNVSTLELGDSALYLCASSLGLAGTGELFFGEGSRLTVL.

The chain is built from TRBV6-5 and TRBJ1-4, with D possibly being TRBD1 (5 bases). The CDR3 sequence is 15 residues long. The V gene's germline CDR1 is MNHEY and CDR2 SVGAGI. Trimming removed 0 bases at V and 8 bases at J, with 13 bases between. Here the CDR3 DNA reads TGTGCCAGCAGTTACTCGGGGGGGTCGGAGGAAAAACTGTTTTTT. Its protein product is CASSYSGGSEEKLFF.

The rearrangement uses TRBV5-1 and TRBJ1-3; D gene unclear. The V end lost 5 bases, the J end lost 0 bases, and 12 bases lay between the germline ends. This CDR3 has 15 residues. Germline V gene lookup returns CDR1 SGHRS and CDR2 YFSETQ. The CDR3 here is CASSSSGNSGNTIYF. The CDR3 DNA follows: TGCGCCAGCAGTTCCTCCGGGAACTCTGGAAACACCATATATTTT.

CDR3 DNA sequence: TGTGCCAGCAGTGACGTAGAGAGCTACGAGCAGTACTTC. Its translation: CASSDVESYEQYF. This chain links TRBV6-4 with TRBJ2-7, with D unclear. CDR3 size: 13 residues. Germline V gives CDR1 MRHNA, CDR2 SNTAGT. The V end lost 2 bases, the J end lost 3 bases, and 8 bases lay between the germline ends.

V usage is TRBV5-1 and J usage is TRBJ2-7, with 7 positions matching TRBD2. V was pared by 1 base and J by 0 bases, with 19 bases of the junction left unmatched. The germline V gene encodes CDR1 SGHRS and CDR2 YFSETQ. This CDR3 has 20 amino acids. The CDR3 DNA reads TGCGCCAGCAGCTTGCGAAACGTAAGGGGAGTCGGCGGGAGCTCCTACGAGCAGTACTTC. Protein sequence: CASSLRNVRGVGGSSYEQYF.

The chain combines TRBV5-6 with TRBJ2-1, with 11 positions matching TRBD2. CDR1 SGHDT and CDR2 YYEEEE come from the germline V gene. This CDR3 is built from 17 residues. V shed 2 bases, J shed 2 bases, and the junction held 6 bases outside the gene matches. This CDR3 is CASSLGLAGGPYNEQFF. CDR3 sequence (DNA): TGTGCCAGCAGCTTAGGGCTAGCGGGGGGCCCCTACAATGAGCAGTTCTTC.

This clone has only one observation. This chain connects TRBV7-3 to TRBJ1-1, with D perhaps TRBD1 (5 bases). The CDR3 has 13 amino acids. V lost 3 bases, J lost 6 bases, and 11 bases lay in between. Germline loops: CDR1 SGHTA, CDR2 FQGTGA. This CDR3 reads CASSFSGKSEAFF. The CDR3, as DNA: TGTGCCAGCAGCTTTTCAGGGAAGTCTGAAGCTTTCTTT. The full variable domain, completed using reference TRBV7-3 and TRBJ1-1, is GAGVSQTPSNKVTEKGKYVELRCDPISGHTALYWYRQSLGQGPEFLIYFQGTGAADDSGLPNDRFFAVRPEGSVSTLKIQRTERGDSAVYLCASSFSGKSEAFFGQGTRLTVV.

The CDR3 region has the DNA TGTGCCAGCCGACAGGGATTTGGAGATACGCAGTATTTT. Protein sequence: CASRQGFGDTQYF. This chain joins TRBV19 and TRBJ2-3, with TRBD1 matching 7 bases. V shed 9 bases and J 5 bases; nucleotides not matched to a gene: 8. Germline CDR1 and CDR2: LNHDA and SQIVND (reference sequence). The CDR3 is made up of 13 amino acids.

Only one count was recorded for this clone. J is TRBJ1-2 and V is TRBV15; D is ambiguous. Trimming removed 4 bases from V and 5 bases from J, with 23 bases in between. There are 17 residues in the CDR3. The germline V gene has CDR1 LNHNV and CDR2 YYDKDF (reference sequence). CDR3 region: CATSTNYLGSVEYGYTF. The DNA for the CDR3 is TGTGCCACCAGCACCAACTATTTAGGGAGCGTGGAGTATGGCTACACCTTC. Together with reference TRBV15 and TRBJ1-2, the CDR3 gives the full variable domain: DAMVIQNPRYQVTQFGKPVTLSCSQTLNHNVMYWYQQKSSQAPKLLFHYYDKDFNNEADTPDNFQSRRPNTSFCFLDIRSPGLGDTAMYLCATSTNYLGSVEYGYTFGSGTRLTVV.

This clone was seen a handful of times. The chain links TRBV14 to TRBJ2-5, with 15 bases that match TRBD2. V dropped 2 bases and J dropped 1; count of bases not matched to a gene: 8. This CDR3 contains 19 residues. The germline V gene encodes CDR1 SGHDN and CDR2 FVKESK. This CDR3 is CASSQRGLAGGRSQETQYF. CDR3 DNA sequence: TGTGCCAGCAGCCAAAGGGGACTAGCGGGAGGAAGGAGCCAAGAGACCCAGTACTTC.

The V call is TRBV7-3, the J call TRBJ1-6; 8 bases line up with TRBD1. With V trimmed by 2 bases and J by 9 bases, 6 bases remained unmatched. Germline CDR1 is SGHTA and CDR2 is FQGTGA. The CDR3 consists of 15 residues. In nucleotides, the CDR3 is TGTGCCAGCAGCTTACAGGGGGCGCTAGGTTCACCCCTCCACTTT. It is translated as CASSLQGALGSPLHF.

In this sample, this clone turned up once. The V call is TRBV5-1, the J call TRBJ1-5; 7 bases align to TRBD1. From germline, CDR1 is SGHRS and CDR2 YFSETQ. The ends lost 7 bases at V and 3 bases at J; junction bases unmatched: 10. The CDR3 contains 15 residues. The DNA of the CDR3 is TGCGCCAGCCGAATCACAGGGGAGAACAATCAGCCCCAGCATTTT. Translating gives CASRITGENNQPQHF.

The chain combines TRBV6-1 with TRBJ2-7, with 8 nucleotides matching TRBD1. V was clipped by 6 bases and J by 2 bases; unmatched bases: 9. CDR1 is MNHNS, CDR2 SASEGT, per germline. The CDR3 runs 15 residues. CDR3: CASSRERTGTYEQYF. The CDR3, as DNA: TGTGCCAGCAGCCGAGAAAGGACAGGGACCTACGAGCAGTACTTC.

This sequence joins TRBV5-1 and TRBJ2-3, with 8 bases identical to TRBD2. V gave up 4 bases and J gave up 5 bases; unmatched junction bases: 9. CDR3 size: 15 residues. Germline CDR1 reads SGHRS; CDR2 reads YFSETQ. The CDR3 DNA sequence: TGCGCCAGCAGCCAGGGACTAGAAAATCTAGATACGCAGTATTTT. Translation: CASSQGLENLDTQYF.

The chain recombines TRBV7-3 with TRBJ2-3, with D perhaps matching TRBD1 (6 bases). The CDR3 is 14 amino acids. V was trimmed by 3 bases and J by 1 base, leaving 8 bases between them. Germline values: CDR1 SGHTA, CDR2 FQGTGA. CDR3 DNA: TGTGCCAGCAGCTTGACAGGAGGCACAGATACGCAGTATTTT. This encodes CASSLTGGTDTQYF.

This sequence joins TRBV11-2 and TRBJ1-5; 8 bases align to TRBD1. This CDR3 comprises 17 residues. J was trimmed by 7 bases and V by 5 bases; bases with no gene match: 16. The germline V gene has CDR1 SGHAT and CDR2 FQNNGV. CDR3 nucleotide sequence: TGTGCCAGCAGCCCCCTGTCCGGGACAGGATTTGAGCAGCCCCAGCATTTT. Its translation is CASSPLSGTGFEQPQHF.

This chain uses TRBV6-6 with TRBJ2-7; no clear D gene. Trimming removed 6 bases at V and 3 bases at J, with 9 bases between. The CDR3 consists of 12 residues. CDR1 is MNHNY and CDR2 is SVGAGI in the germline V gene (reference sequence). For the CDR3, the DNA is TGTGCCAGCAGCCCCAACTACTACGAGCAGTACTTC. Residues: CASSPNYYEQYF.

This clone was recorded a few times. V gene TRBV28 combines with J gene TRBJ1-1; D not certain. The CDR3 spans 14 residues. V gave up 5 bases and J gave up 0 bases, with 10 bases separating them. Germline V gene lookup returns CDR1 MDHEN and CDR2 SYDVKM. CDR3 sequence reads: CASSIGSMNTEAFF. CDR3 in DNA: TGTGCCAGCAGTATCGGGTCGATGAACACTGAAGCTTTCTTT. Complete variable domain (other parts from reference TRBV28 and TRBJ1-1): DVKVTQSSRYLVKRTGEKVFLECVQDMDHENMFWYRQDPGLGLRLIYFSYDVKMKEKGDIPEGYSVSREKKERFSLILESASTNQTSMYLCASSIGSMNTEAFFGQGTRLTVV.

This chain connects TRBV2 to TRBJ1-4; 12 nucleotides align to TRBD1. The CDR3 is made up of 16 amino acids. Germline V gives CDR1 SNHLY, CDR2 FYNNEI. Trimming at V came to 4 bases and at J to 5 bases, leaving 5 bases not matched to a gene. CDR3 loop: CASSVGTGGGNEKLFF. The DNA of the CDR3 is TGTGCCAGCAGTGTCGGGACAGGGGGCGGGAATGAAAAACTGTTTTTT.